The present TCR beta chain was sequenced within a study of blood T cells in healthy people across ages. CDR3 size: 15 residues. Germline V gives CDR1 MNHEY, CDR2 SMNVEV (reference sequence). V shed 11 bases and J shed 1 base, with 18 bases lying between them. Alongside a J-beta primer mix, a sample-barcoded 5' primer served in a second PCR lasting 7 to 11 cycles. Each CDR3 protein is one row after TCRdb ran MiXCR on the 5' RACE reads. The sample holds fewer than 1.5 million distinct CDR3 sequences; about 40% are singletons and the top ten take approximately 7.9%. The sample was blood. The chain employs TRBV27 and TRBJ2-1; D remains ambiguous. The source is a woman aged 18-29 years in good health. The CDR3 nucleotides read TGTGCCTCCAGAGATGGTACCGGGTCCTACAATGAGCAGTTCTTC. It codes for CASRDGTGSYNEQFF.